A selection of T cell receptor beta chains follows, all from one sample in a study of tumor-infiltrating lymphocytes in oesophageal squamous cell carcinoma. One entry per CDR3 protein results from TCRdb running MiXCR on the PCR reads. In the table there are approximately 12,000 distinct CDR3 sequences, around 53% of which are singletons. The source material was esophageal tumor tissue. Receptor source: a male donor with esophageal squamous cell carcinoma. Both conserved end residues are part of each CDR3. D genes are given only for firm matches. Not every row has a clone size; where given, it reads once, few, many or a size class.

j_call d_call v_call clone_size cdr3_nt cdr3_aa
TRBJ2-1 NA TRBV7-6 few TGTGCCAGCAGCTTAGTTCACAGGGCAGGGTTTGGTAATGAGCAGTTCTTC CASSLVHRAGFGNEQFF
TRBJ2-1 NA TRBV7-6 NA TGTGCCAGCAGCTTCGCCCACAGGGAGCTCGAGGATGAGCAGTTCTTC CASSFAHRELEDEQFF
TRBJ2-1 NA TRBV10-2 NA TGCGCCAGCAGCGGCCTAGAAATTTACAATGAGCAGTTCTTC CASSGLEIYNEQFF
TRBJ2-4 TRBD2 TRBV7-2 few TGTGCCAGCAGCCCAGCGGGAGTCGGGAACATTCAGTACTTC CASSPAGVGNIQYF
TRBJ2-5 NA TRBV12-5 NA TGTGCTAGTGGTTTGATAGAGACCCAGTACTTC CASGLIETQYF
TRBJ1-6 TRBD1 TRBV6-5 many TGTGCCAGCAGTTACTCGTATCCGGGACAGCTTAATTCACCCCTCCACTTT CASSYSYPGQLNSPLHF
TRBJ2-7 TRBD2 TRBV6-1 many TGTGCCAGCAGTGTACTAGCGGGAGATGATGACGAGCAGTACTTC CASSVLAGDDDEQYF
TRBJ2-4 TRBD2 TRBV12-3/TRBV12-4 few TGTGCCAGCAGAGAGAGCGGGAGGGACAATGAGCAGTACTTC CASRESGRDNEQYF
TRBJ2-5 NA TRBV6-5 few TGTGCCAGCAGTTACGGCGCGGGATCCGGGGAGACCCAGTACTTC CASSYGAGSGETQYF
TRBJ2-7 NA TRBV28 many TGTGCCAGCAGTTTATACATCGGCTACGAGCAGTACTTC CASSLYIGYEQYF
TRBJ2-5 NA TRBV12-3/TRBV12-4 NA TGTGCCAGCAGCCCTGGCTCAGGGTACCAAGAGACCCAGTACTTC CASSPGSGYQETQYF
TRBJ2-5 TRBD2 TRBV6-1 NA TGTGCCAGCAGTGTTAGCGGGGGATTTGGAGAGACCCAGTACTTC CASSVSGGFGETQYF
TRBJ1-6 TRBD1 TRBV5-3 once TGTGCCAGCAGCTTGAATCGAGGGGGCACTGAAGCTTACTTC CASSLNRGGTEAYF
TRBJ2-1 TRBD1 TRBV2 NA TGTGCCAGCAGTGAGACAGGGGGCCAAAATGAGCAGTTCTTC CASSETGGQNEQFF
TRBJ2-1 NA TRBV7-2 NA TGTGCCAGCAGCTTAGCGCTAGCGCCCTCCTACAATGAGCAGTTCTTC CASSLALAPSYNEQFF
TRBJ2-7 NA TRBV7-2 NA TGTGCCAGCAGCTTAGATCTTGGCTATTACAATGAGCAGTACTTC CASSLDLGYYNEQYF
TRBJ2-7 TRBD1 TRBV27 NA TGTGCCAGCAGTTTGAGACAGGGGTCCCACGAGCAGTACTTC CASSLRQGSHEQYF
TRBJ1-1 TRBD1 TRBV25-1 medium-sized TGTGCCAGCAGTGAATATGGCCAGGGGGCATGGACTGAAGCTTTCTTT CASSEYGQGAWTEAFF
TRBJ2-2 NA TRBV25-1 NA TGTGCCAGCAGTGAAAACAGGATGAACACCGGGGAGCTGTTTTTT CASSENRMNTGELFF
TRBJ2-2 NA TRBV7-2 NA TGTGCCAGCAGCTTAGGTATCACCGGGGAGCTGTTTTTT CASSLGITGELFF
TRBJ2-1 NA TRBV7-6 NA TGTGCCAGCAGCTTAGCGCAGGGGGGTGAATACAATGAGCAGTTCTTC CASSLAQGGEYNEQFF
TRBJ1-1 TRBD1 TRBV19 NA TGTGCCAGTAGTATAGACGGACAGGGTAGGACTGAAGCTTTCTTT CASSIDGQGRTEAFF
TRBJ2-7 NA TRBV6-1 NA TGTGCCAGCAGTGAAGCGCGGGGTATGTACGAGCAGTACTTC CASSEARGMYEQYF
TRBJ2-7 TRBD2 TRBV7-2 NA TGTGCCAGCAGCTTATATGGCGGGAGGGCTCAATACGAGCAGTACTTC CASSLYGGRAQYEQYF
TRBJ2-5 NA TRBV7-6 large TGTGCCAGCAGCTTGTCCGGGACGTTAGAGACCCAGTACTTC CASSLSGTLETQYF
TRBJ2-7 NA TRBV5-6 many TGTGCCAGCAGCCCAAGACTAGAAACCTACGAGCAGTACTTC CASSPRLETYEQYF
TRBJ2-6 NA TRBV28 large TGTGCCAGCAGTTCAACAAAGCCTGGGGCCAACGTCCTGACTTTC CASSSTKPGANVLTF
TRBJ2-5 NA TRBV7-8 NA TGTGCCAGCAGTCGGGGGTTGCGGGAGACCCAGTACTTC CASSRGLRETQYF
TRBJ2-3 TRBD2 TRBV4-3 NA TGCGCCAGCAGCCAAGACACTAGCGGGACAGATACGCAGTATTTT CASSQDTSGTDTQYF
TRBJ2-4 NA TRBV12-3/TRBV12-4 NA TGTGCCAGCAACTCTCCCCAGGGACCAAACATTCAGTACTTC CASNSPQGPNIQYF
TRBJ2-5 NA TRBV11-2 once TGTGCCAGCAGCAACCATCAAGAGACCCAGTACTTC CASSNHQETQYF
TRBJ2-5 NA TRBV27 NA TGTGCCAGCACCAGGACCCCTACGGAGACCCAGTACTTC CASTRTPTETQYF
TRBJ2-1 NA TRBV7-8 NA TGTGCCAGCAGCTATGAATATTCCTACAATGAGCAGTTCTTC CASSYEYSYNEQFF
TRBJ1-1 NA TRBV6-1 NA NA CASGGNYGYTFGW
TRBJ2-7 TRBD1 TRBV2 few TGTGCCAGCAGAAGGGACAGAAACTCCTACGAGCAGTACTTC CASRRDRNSYEQYF
TRBJ2-5 NA TRBV7-8 few TGTGCCAGCAGCCCCGACGGGCGACTACAAGAGACCCAGTACTTC CASSPDGRLQETQYF
TRBJ2-7 NA TRBV12-3/TRBV12-4 medium-sized TGTGCCAGCAGTTTCAGATATGAGGCCTACGAGCAGTACTTC CASSFRYEAYEQYF